The 17 T cell receptor beta chains given below trace back to one sample, sequenced in a study of response to subunit inactivated influenza vaccine. TCRdb used MiXCR to reprocess the RT-PCR reads, holding one entry per CDR3 protein. The repertoire includes some 150,000 distinct CDR3 sequences, around 12% of them detected once, and approximately 30% sits in the top ten. The same sample was also studied in work on T cells expressing NK-cell markers. That paper adds: TCR beta libraries carry UMIs added by 5'RACE template switching.

This sample comprised CD8+ T cells sorted from PBMCs, obtained approximately 12 days after vaccination. The origin of the receptors is a man in his forties or fifties who received an inactivated influenza vaccine.

This clonotype has only a few counts. V gene TRBV20-1 combines with J gene TRBJ2-7; D possibly corresponds to TRBD2 (5 bases). Germline V gene data show CDR1 as DFQATT and CDR2 as SNEGSKA (reference sequence). There are 14 residues in the CDR3. Between the trimmed V and J ends, which lost 5 bases and 2 bases, there was a span of 16 bases. For the CDR3, the DNA is TGCAGTGCTGATGGGCAAAGGGAGACCTACGAGCAGTACTTC. Its protein product is CSADGQRETYEQYF.

V usage is TRBV4-1 and J usage is TRBJ2-2; TRBD2 agrees at 14 bases. V lost 1 base to trimming and J lost 5 bases; unmatched junction nucleotides: 18. Germline V gene sequence: CDR1 MGHRA, CDR2 YSYEKL. The CDR3 sequence is 22 residues long. CDR3 region: CASSQGDTPGLAGARGTGELFF. The CDR3 DNA reads as TGCGCCAGCAGCCAAGGAGATACCCCGGGACTAGCGGGAGCCCGGGGTACCGGGGAGCTGTTTTTT.

The rearrangement uses TRBV13 and TRBJ2-3; TRBD1 agrees at 8 bases. The CDR3 covers 16 residues. In germline, CDR1 is PRHDT, CDR2 FYEKMQ (reference sequence). V gave up 5 bases and J gave up 0 bases; unmatched junction bases: 7. This CDR3 is CASSKKTGVSTDTQYF. CDR3 DNA sequence: TGTGCCAGCAGCAAAAAGACAGGGGTCAGCACAGATACGCAGTATTTT.

In this sample, this clonotype turned up many times. The rearrangement links TRBV20-1 to TRBJ2-1; D perhaps matches TRBD1 (5 bases). CDR3 length: 15 residues. In germline, CDR1 is DFQATT, CDR2 SNEGSKA (reference sequence). Trimming removed 1 base at V and 2 bases at J, with 12 bases between. CDR3 loop: CSARVHRRAYNEQFF. The CDR3 DNA reads as TGCAGTGCTAGAGTCCACAGGAGAGCCTACAATGAGCAGTTCTTC.

The gene calls are TRBV9 and TRBJ2-7, with D possibly being TRBD2 (5 bases). CDR1 and CDR2 (germline): SGDLS, YYNGEE. The V end was cut by 0 bases, the J end by 0 bases, with 10 bases between. The CDR3 runs to 15 residues. CDR3 sequence (DNA): TGTGCCAGCAGCGTAGGGTGGGAGCGCTCCTACGAGCAGTACTTC. Amino acids: CASSVGWERSYEQYF.

This clonotype was detected only a few times. This chain connects TRBV7-4 to TRBJ2-4; 9 bases agree with TRBD2. CDR1 and CDR2 from the germline V gene are SGHVT and SQSDAQ. The CDR3 has 13 residues. The ends lost 7 bases at V and 6 bases at J; junction bases unmatched: 4. The CDR3 loop is CASNRSGRNIQYF. Written as DNA, the CDR3 is TGTGCCAGCAATCGTAGCGGGAGAAACATTCAGTACTTC.

In its sample, this clonotype was seen many times. The chain is built from TRBV14 and TRBJ1-2, with 7 bases identical to TRBD1. The CDR3 runs to 14 residues. CDR1 and CDR2 (germline): SGHDN, FVKESK. With 2 bases clipped from V and 4 bases from J, the junction kept 4 bases outside the gene matches. The CDR3 coding sequence is TGTGCCAGCAGCCAAACCGGGACAGCCTATGGCTACACCTTC. This encodes CASSQTGTAYGYTF. Together with reference TRBV14 and TRBJ1-2, the CDR3 gives the full variable domain: EAGVTQFPSHSVIEKGQTVTLRCDPISGHDNLYWYRRVMGKEIKFLLHFVKESKQDESGMPNNRFLAERTGGTYSTLKVQPAELEDSGVYFCASSQTGTAYGYTFGSGTRLTVV.

This clonotype was recorded a few times. This chain joins TRBV28 and TRBJ1-1; D possibly corresponds to TRBD1 (6 bases). This CDR3 comprises 14 residues. Germline CDR1 is MDHEN and CDR2 is SYDVKM. Trimming pared 2 bases from V and 1 base from J, leaving 8 bases between. The CDR3: CASSLGGPNTEAFF. CDR3 sequence (DNA): TGTGCCAGCAGTTTAGGGGGGCCGAACACTGAAGCTTTCTTT.

The rearrangement uses TRBV20-1 and TRBJ2-7; 14 bases agree with TRBD2. The germline CDR1 and CDR2 sequences are DFQATT and SNEGSKA (reference sequence). With 5 bases clipped from V and 3 bases from J, the junction kept 9 bases outside the gene matches. The CDR3 contains 16 residues. The CDR3 DNA follows: TGCAGTGCTCGCTGGACTAGCGGGAGGTTCTTCTACGAGCAGTACTTC. Its translation is CSARWTSGRFFYEQYF.

This clonotype was seen more than once but under ten times. The V call is TRBV4-2, the J call TRBJ2-7; 10 bases map to TRBD2. Germline values: CDR1 LGHNA, CDR2 YNFKEQ. This CDR3 region has 19 residues. J gave up 0 bases and V 6 bases, and 17 bases lay outside the gene matches. The CDR3 nucleotides are TGTGCCAGCAGTCCGGGGGGGGTAGCGGGAGGCCCTTTCTCCTACGAGCAGTACTTC. Protein product: CASSPGGVAGGPFSYEQYF.

This clonotype has more than one count but fewer than ten. This chain links TRBV4-1 with TRBJ1-1, with a possible D match to TRBD1 (5 bases). V lost 1 base and J lost 3, with 12 bases in between. Per germline, CDR1 MGHRA and CDR2 YSYEKL. The CDR3 has 15 amino acids. Here the CDR3 reads CASSQGRGIYTEAFF. The CDR3 DNA is TGCGCCAGCAGCCAAGGGAGGGGCATCTACACTGAAGCTTTCTTT.

This clonotype was found a few times. The rearrangement links TRBV15 to TRBJ1-5; D is ambiguous. CDR1 is LNHNV and CDR2 is YYDKDF in the germline V gene (reference sequence). The length of the CDR3 is 13 residues. The V and J ends lost 8 bases and 2 bases respectively, with 10 bases between them. CDR3 nucleotides: TGTGCCACCCACGGGGAGGGCAATCAGCCCCAGCATTTT. Translation gives CATHGEGNQPQHF.

This clonotype has just a few counts. This rearrangement joins TRBV4-1 to TRBJ1-3, with D hard to call. This CDR3 spans 12 amino acids. Germline V gene sequence: CDR1 MGHRA, CDR2 YSYEKL. V dropped 5 bases and J dropped 4 bases, with 6 bases sitting between them. CDR3 sequence: CASSGRGNTIYF. The CDR3, as DNA: TGCGCCAGCAGCGGCCGAGGAAACACCATATATTTT.

This clonotype was found many times. V and J are TRBV4-3 and TRBJ2-7; 8 nucleotides agree with TRBD2. The CDR3 spans 16 residues. Per the germline V gene, CDR1 is LGHNA and CDR2 is YSLEER. Germline trimming cut 0 bases from V and 3 bases from J; bases unmatched to any gene: 7. CDR3 region: CASSQDPAGANYEQYF. The CDR3 DNA reads TGCGCCAGCAGCCAAGATCCAGCGGGAGCCAACTACGAGCAGTACTTC.

A few counts support this clonotype. The V call is TRBV6-2 or TRBV6-3, the J call TRBJ2-7; perhaps TRBD2 as D (6 bases). V shed 7 bases and J shed 7 bases, with 17 bases lying between them. The CDR3 runs to 13 residues. Germline CDR1 reads MNHEY; CDR2 reads SVGEGT. The chain's CDR3 is CASTRDWAGEQYF. The CDR3 region has the DNA TGTGCCAGCACCAGGGACTGGGCAGGGGAGCAGTACTTC.

This clonotype occurred many times. The chain is built from TRBV12-3 or TRBV12-4 and TRBJ2-1; D is undetermined. The germline V and J ends were trimmed by 3 bases and 4 bases, with 16 bases remaining between them. The CDR3 has 16 residues. The DNA for the CDR3 is TGTGCCAGCAGTTTGGCTGGGCAGGCTATTTACAATGAGCAGTTCTTC. Translated, it gives CASSLAGQAIYNEQFF.

The J gene is TRBJ2-1, the V gene TRBV2; D possibly corresponds to TRBD1 (6 bases). The ends were cut back, 5 bases at V and 9 bases at J, with 11 bases in the middle. CDR1 is SNHLY, CDR2 FYNNEI, per germline. CDR3 length equals 12 residues. This CDR3 reads CASSQGTGEQFF. DNA of the CDR3: TGTGCCAGCAGTCAGGGGACGGGTGAGCAGTTCTTC. Full variable domain (missing parts from reference TRBV2 and TRBJ2-1): EPEVTQTPSHQVTQMGQEVILRCVPISNHLYFYWYRQILGQKVEFLVSFYNNEISEKSEIFDDQFSVERPDGSNFTLKIRSTKLEDSAMYFCASSQGTGEQFFGPGTRLTVL.